This entry is about one T cell receptor beta chain. Its antigen is unidentified. This sample was included in a study of T cell responses to AZD1222 COVID-19 vaccine. General study points: Seropositivity was recorded at baseline in only six AZD1222 recipients. Spike-specific TCR breadth and depth were elevated following two AZD1222 doses.

The CDR3 has 12 residues. CDR1 is MNHEY and CDR2 is SVGAGI in the germline V gene. V lost 7 bases to trimming and J lost 5 bases, with 6 bases between them. Some clones are missing from TCRdb's copy, which holds only in-frame ones; the method was immunoSEQ multiplex PCR. The sample records about 110,000 clones, more than 70% being singletons. The material was peripheral blood, obtained on day 0 of AZD1222 vaccination. The clonotype comes from an adult in good health. The V gene is TRBV6-5, the J gene TRBJ1-6; D not resolved. The CDR3 nucleotides are TGTGCCAGCACAGCAGATAATTCACCCCTCCACTTT. This translates into CASTADNSPLHF.